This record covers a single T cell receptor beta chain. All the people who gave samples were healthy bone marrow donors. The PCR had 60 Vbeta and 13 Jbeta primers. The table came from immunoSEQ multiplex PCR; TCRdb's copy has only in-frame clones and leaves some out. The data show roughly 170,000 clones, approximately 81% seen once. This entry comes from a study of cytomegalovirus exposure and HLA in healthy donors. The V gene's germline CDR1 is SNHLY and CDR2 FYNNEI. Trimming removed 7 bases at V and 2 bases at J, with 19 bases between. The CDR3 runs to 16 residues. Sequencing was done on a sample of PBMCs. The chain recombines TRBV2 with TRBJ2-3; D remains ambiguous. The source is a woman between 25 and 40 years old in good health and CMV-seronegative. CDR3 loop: CASTASRAPNTDTQYF. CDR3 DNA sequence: TGTGCCAGCACCGCCTCTAGAGCTCCAAACACAGATACGCAGTATTTT.